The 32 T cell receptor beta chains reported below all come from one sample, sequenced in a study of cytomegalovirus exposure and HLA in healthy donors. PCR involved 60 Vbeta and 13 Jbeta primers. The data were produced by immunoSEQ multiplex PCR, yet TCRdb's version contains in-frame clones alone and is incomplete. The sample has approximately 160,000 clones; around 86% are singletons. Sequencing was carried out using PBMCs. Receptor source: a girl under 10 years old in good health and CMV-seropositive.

The CDR3 loop reads CASSLGRAGYTF. For the CDR3, the DNA is TGCGCCAGCAGCTTGGGGAGGGCTGGCTACACCTTC. This chain links TRBV5-1 with TRBJ1-2; no firm D call. This CDR3 contains 12 residues. Germline-derived CDR1 and CDR2 are SGHRS and YFSETQ. Trimming cost V 0 bases and J 7 bases, with 7 bases left between them.

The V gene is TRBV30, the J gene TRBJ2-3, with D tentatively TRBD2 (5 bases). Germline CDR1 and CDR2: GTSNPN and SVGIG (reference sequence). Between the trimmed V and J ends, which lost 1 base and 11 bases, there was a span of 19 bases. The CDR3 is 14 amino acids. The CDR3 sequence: CAWSAPDFTHGQYF. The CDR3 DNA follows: TGTGCCTGGAGTGCCCCGGACTTCACCCATGGGCAGTATTTT.

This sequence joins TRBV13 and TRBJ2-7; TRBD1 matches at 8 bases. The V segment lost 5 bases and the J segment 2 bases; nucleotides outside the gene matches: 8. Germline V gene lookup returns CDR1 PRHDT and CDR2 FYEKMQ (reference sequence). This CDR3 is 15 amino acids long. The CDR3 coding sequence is TGTGCCAGCAGCCCCGGACAGGGTATGCCCTACGAGCAGTACTTC. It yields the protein CASSPGQGMPYEQYF.

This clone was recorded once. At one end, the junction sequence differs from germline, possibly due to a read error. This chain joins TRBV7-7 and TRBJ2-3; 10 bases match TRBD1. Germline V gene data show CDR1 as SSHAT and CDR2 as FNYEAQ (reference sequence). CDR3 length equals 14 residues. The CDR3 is CASSPTGGSDTQYF. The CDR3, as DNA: TGTGCTAGCAGCCCGACAGGGGGCTCAGATACGCAGTATTTT.

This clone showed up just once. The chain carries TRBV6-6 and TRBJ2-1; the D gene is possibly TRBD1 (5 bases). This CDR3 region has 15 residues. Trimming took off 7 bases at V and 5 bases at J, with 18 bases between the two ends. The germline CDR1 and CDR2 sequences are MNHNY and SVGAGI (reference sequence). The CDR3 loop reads CASTLLRGRNNEQFF. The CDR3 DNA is TGTGCCAGCACCTTACTTAGGGGTCGCAACAATGAGCAGTTCTTC.

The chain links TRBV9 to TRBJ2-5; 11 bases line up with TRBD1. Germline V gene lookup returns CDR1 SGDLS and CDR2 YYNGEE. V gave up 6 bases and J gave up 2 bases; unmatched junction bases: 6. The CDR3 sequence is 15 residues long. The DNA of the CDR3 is TGTGCCAGCACCCGGGACAGGGGGGCTCAAGAGACCCAGTACTTC. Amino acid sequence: CASTRDRGAQETQYF.

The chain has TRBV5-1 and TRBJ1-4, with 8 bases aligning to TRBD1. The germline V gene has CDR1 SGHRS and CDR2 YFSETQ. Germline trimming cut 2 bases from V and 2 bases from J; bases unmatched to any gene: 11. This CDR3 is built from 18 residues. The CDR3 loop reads CASSFGDRRGPTNEKLFF. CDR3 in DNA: TGCGCCAGCAGCTTTGGGGACAGGAGAGGACCTACTAATGAAAAACTGTTTTTT. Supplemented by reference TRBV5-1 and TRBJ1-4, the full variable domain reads KAGVTQTPRYLIKTRGQQVTLSCSPISGHRSVSWYQQTPGQGLQFLFEYFSETQRNKGNFPGRFSGRQFSNSRSEMNVSTLELGDSALYLCASSFGDRRGPTNEKLFFGSGTQLSVL.

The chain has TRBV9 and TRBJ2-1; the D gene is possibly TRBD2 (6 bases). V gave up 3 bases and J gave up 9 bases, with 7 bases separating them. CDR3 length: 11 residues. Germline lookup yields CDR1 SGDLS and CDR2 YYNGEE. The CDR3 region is CASSDGGEQFF. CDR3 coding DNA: TGTGCCAGCAGCGACGGGGGTGAGCAGTTCTTC.

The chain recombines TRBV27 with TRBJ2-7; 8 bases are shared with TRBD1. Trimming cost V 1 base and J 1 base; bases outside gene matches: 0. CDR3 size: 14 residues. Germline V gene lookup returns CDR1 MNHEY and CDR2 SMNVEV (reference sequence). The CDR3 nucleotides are TGTGCCAGCAGTTTATGGACAGGGTCCTACGAGCAGTACTTC. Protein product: CASSLWTGSYEQYF.

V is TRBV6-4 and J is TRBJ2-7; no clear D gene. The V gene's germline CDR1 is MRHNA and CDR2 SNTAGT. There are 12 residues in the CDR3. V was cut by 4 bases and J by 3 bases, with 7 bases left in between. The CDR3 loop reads CASSAPHYEQYF. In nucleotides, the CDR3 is TGTGCCAGCAGTGCCCCCCACTACGAGCAGTACTTC.

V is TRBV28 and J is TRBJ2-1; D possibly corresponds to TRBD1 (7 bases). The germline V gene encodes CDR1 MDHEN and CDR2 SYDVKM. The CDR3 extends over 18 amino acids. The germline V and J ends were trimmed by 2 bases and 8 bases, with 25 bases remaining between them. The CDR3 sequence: CASSLGGGGTAVQDEQFF. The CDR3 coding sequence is TGTGCCAGCAGTTTAGGAGGGGGCGGGACGGCGGTACAGGATGAGCAGTTCTTC.

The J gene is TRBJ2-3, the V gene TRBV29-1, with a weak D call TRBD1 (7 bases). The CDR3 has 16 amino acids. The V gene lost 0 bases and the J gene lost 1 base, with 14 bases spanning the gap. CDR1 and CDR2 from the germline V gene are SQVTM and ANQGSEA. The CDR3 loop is CSVEEQGEEGTDTQYF. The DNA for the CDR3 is TGCAGCGTTGAAGAGCAGGGGGAGGAGGGCACAGATACGCAGTATTTT.

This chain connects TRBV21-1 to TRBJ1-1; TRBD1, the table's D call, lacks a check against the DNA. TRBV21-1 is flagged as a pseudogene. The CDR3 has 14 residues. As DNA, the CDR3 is TGTGCCAGCAGCAAGGACCAGGGGGGCACTGAAGCTTTCTTT. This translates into CASSKDQGGTEAFF.

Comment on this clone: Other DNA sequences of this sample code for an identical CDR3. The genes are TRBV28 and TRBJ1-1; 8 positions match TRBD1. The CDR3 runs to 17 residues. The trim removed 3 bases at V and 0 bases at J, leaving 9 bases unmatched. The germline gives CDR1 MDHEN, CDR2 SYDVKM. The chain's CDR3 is CASSLLQGAKVNTEAFF. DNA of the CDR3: TGTGCCAGCAGTTTGTTGCAGGGGGCTAAGGTGAACACTGAAGCTTTCTTT.

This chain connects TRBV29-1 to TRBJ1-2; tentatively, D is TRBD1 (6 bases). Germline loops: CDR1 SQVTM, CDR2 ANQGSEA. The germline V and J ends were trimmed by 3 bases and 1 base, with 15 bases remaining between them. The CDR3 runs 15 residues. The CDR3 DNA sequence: TGCAGCGTTGAGGTCGTGTCAGGGGTTAACTATGGCTACACCTTC. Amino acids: CSVEVVSGVNYGYTF.

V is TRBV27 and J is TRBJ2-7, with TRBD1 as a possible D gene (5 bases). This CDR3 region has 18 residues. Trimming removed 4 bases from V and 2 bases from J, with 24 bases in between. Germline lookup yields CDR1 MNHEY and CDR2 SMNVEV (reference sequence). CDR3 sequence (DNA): TGTGCCAGCAGTTCCAGATATATCAACGGACAATACCCCTACGAGCAGTACTTC. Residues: CASSSRYINGQYPYEQYF.

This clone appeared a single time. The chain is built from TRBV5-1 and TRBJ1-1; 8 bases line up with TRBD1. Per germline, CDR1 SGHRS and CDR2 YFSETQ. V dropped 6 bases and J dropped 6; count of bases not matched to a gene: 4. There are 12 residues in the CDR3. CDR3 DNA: TGCGCCAGCATCTCAGGGGGCTCTGAAGCTTTCTTT. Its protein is CASISGGSEAFF.

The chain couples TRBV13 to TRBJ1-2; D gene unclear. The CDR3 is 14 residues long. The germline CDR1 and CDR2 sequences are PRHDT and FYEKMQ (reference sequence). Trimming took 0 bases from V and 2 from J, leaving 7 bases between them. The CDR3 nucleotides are TGTGCCAGCAGCTTAGGGCGGATGAACTATGGCTACACCTTC. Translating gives CASSLGRMNYGYTF.

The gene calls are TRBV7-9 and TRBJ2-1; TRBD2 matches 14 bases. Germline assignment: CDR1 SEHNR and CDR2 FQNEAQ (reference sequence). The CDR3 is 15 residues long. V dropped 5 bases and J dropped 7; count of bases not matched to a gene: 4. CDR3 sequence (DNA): TGTGCCAGCAGCCCGACTAGCGGGAGGGGGAATGAGCAGTTCTTC. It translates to CASSPTSGRGNEQFF.

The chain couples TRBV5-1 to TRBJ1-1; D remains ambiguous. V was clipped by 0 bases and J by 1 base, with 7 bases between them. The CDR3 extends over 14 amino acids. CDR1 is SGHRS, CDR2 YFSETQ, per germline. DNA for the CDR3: TGCGCCAGCAGCTTGGCGGCGGCGAACACTGAAGCTTTCTTT. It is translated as CASSLAAANTEAFF.

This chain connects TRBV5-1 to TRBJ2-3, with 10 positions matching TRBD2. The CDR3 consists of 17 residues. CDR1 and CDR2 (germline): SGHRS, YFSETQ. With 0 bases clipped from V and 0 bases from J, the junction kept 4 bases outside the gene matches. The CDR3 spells CASSLVASGRSTDTQYF. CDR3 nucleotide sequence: TGCGCCAGCAGCTTGGTCGCTAGCGGGAGAAGCACAGATACGCAGTATTTT.

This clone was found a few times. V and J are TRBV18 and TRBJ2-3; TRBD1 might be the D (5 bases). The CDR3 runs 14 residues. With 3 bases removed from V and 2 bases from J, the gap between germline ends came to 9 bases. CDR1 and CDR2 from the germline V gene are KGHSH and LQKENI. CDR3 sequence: CASSPTDNTDTQYF. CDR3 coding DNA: TGTGCCAGCTCACCGACAGACAACACAGATACGCAGTATTTT.

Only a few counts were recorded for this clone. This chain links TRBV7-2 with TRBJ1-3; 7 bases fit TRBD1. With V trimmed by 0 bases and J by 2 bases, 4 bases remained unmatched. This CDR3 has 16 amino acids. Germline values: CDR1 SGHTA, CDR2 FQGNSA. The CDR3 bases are TGTGCCAGCAGCTTAGCGGGACAGAAAACTGGAAACACCATATATTTT. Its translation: CASSLAGQKTGNTIYF.

DNA of the CDR3: TGCGCCAGCAGCCATCGAAGGGCAGGGCAGCCCCAGCATTTT. It codes for CASSHRRAGQPQHF. This chain uses TRBV4-1 with TRBJ1-5; D might be TRBD1 (5 bases). CDR3 length: 14 amino acids. Per the germline V gene, CDR1 is MGHRA and CDR2 is YSYEKL. Trimming removed 3 bases at V and 7 bases at J, with 13 bases between.

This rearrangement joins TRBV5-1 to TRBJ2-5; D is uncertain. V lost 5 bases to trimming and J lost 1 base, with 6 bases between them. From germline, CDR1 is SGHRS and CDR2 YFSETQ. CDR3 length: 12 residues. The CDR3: CASRSVQETQYF. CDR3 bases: TGCGCCAGCAGGAGCGTCCAAGAGACCCAGTACTTC.

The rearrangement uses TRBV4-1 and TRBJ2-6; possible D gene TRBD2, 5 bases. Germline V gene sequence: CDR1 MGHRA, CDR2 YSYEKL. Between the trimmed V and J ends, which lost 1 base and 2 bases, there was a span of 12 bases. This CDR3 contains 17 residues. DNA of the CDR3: TGCGCCAGCAGCCAAGGGGGTGGGAGAACTGGGGCCAACGTCCTGACTTTC. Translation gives CASSQGGGRTGANVLTF.

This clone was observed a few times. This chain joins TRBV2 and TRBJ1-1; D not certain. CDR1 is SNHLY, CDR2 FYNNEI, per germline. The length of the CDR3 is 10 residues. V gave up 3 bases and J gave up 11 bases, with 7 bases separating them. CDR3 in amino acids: CASSDFEAFF. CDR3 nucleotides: TGTGCCAGCAGTGATTTTGAGGCTTTCTTT.

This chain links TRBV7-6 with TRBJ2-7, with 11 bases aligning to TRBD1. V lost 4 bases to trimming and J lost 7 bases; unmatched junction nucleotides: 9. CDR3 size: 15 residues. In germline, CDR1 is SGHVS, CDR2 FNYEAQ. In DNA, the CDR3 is TGTGCCAGCAGCTCTTGGACAGGGGGCGGAGGGGAGCAGTACTTC. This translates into CASSSWTGGGGEQYF. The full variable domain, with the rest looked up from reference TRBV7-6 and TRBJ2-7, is GAGVSQSPRYKVTKRGQDVALRCDPISGHVSLYWYRQALGQGPEFLTYFNYEAQQDKSGLPNDRFSAERPEGSISTLTIQRTEQRDSAMYRCASSSWTGGGGEQYFGPGTRLTVT.

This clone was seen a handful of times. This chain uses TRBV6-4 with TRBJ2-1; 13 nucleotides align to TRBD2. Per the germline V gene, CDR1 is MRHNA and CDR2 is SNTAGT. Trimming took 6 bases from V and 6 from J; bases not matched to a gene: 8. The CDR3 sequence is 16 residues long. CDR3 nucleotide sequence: TGTGCCAGCAGCGAAAAGGGGACTAGCGGGATCAATGAGCAGTTCTTC. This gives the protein CASSEKGTSGINEQFF.

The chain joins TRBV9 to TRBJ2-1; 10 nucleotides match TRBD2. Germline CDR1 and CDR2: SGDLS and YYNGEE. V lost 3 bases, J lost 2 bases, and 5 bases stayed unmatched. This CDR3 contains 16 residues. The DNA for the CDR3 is TGTGCCAGCAGCGCGCAAGCGGGAGGGACCTACAATGAGCAGTTCTTC. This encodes CASSAQAGGTYNEQFF. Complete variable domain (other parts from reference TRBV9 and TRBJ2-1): DSGVTQTPKHLITATGQRVTLRCSPRSGDLSVYWYQQSLDQGLQFLIQYYNGEERAKGNILERFSAQQFPDLHSELNLSSLELGDSALYFCASSAQAGGTYNEQFFGPGTRLTVL.

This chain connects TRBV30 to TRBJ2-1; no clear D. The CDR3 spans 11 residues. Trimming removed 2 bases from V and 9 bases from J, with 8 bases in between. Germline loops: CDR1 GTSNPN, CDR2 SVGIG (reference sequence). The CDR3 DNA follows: TGTGCCTGGAGTAGCGCGAGTGAGCAGTTCTTC. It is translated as CAWSSASEQFF.

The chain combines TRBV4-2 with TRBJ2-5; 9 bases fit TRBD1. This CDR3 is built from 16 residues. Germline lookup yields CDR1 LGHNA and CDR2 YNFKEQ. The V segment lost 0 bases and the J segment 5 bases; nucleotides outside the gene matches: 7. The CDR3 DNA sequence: TGTGCCAGCAGCCAAGAACCCACAGGGGGCAGCGAGACCCAGTACTTC. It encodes CASSQEPTGGSETQYF.